The 15 T cell receptor beta chains below come from one sample, sequenced in a study of T-cell memory formation after mild COVID-19. TCRdb analysed the 5' RACE reads with MiXCR anew, one entry per CDR3 protein. The sample shows a few hundred thousand distinct CDR3 sequences, roughly 21% of them seen only once. The specimen sequenced was PBMCs or a T cell subset sorted from them (not recorded which). Every receptor here comes from a man aged 18 to 35 who had mild COVID-19 (a few samples of this study predate the infection). Cell type and time point are not known.

This clonotype was counted ten times or more. The V call is TRBV30, the J call TRBJ1-5; a weak D match, TRBD1 (5 bases). There are 11 residues in the CDR3. The germline V gene encodes CDR1 GTSNPN and CDR2 SVGIG (reference sequence). Trimming removed 7 bases from V and 11 bases from J, with 15 bases in between. CDR3 residues: CAYRDGRAQHF. Written as DNA, the CDR3 is TGTGCCTACCGGGACGGACGAGCCCAGCATTTT.

This clonotype was seen a few times. J is TRBJ2-1 and V is TRBV6-6; TRBD2 aligns across 10 bases. Germline CDR1 reads MNHNY; CDR2 reads SVGAGI (reference sequence). The CDR3 is 13 amino acids. Losses at the gene ends were 8 bases for V and 3 bases for J; bases not matched to a gene: 1. CDR3 sequence reads: CASGTSVYNEQFF. For the CDR3, the DNA is TGTGCCAGCGGGACTAGCGTCTACAATGAGCAGTTCTTC.

The J gene is TRBJ1-4, the V gene TRBV21-1. TRBV21-1 is designated a pseudogene. The CDR3 has 13 residues. CDR3 in DNA: TGTGCCAGCAGCAAAAAGAGTCTGGAAAAACTGTTTTTT. Translation: CASSKKSLEKLFF.

This chain connects TRBV5-1 to TRBJ2-5, with D maybe TRBD2 (5 bases). Per germline, CDR1 SGHRS and CDR2 YFSETQ. V shed 2 bases and J shed 1 base, with 15 bases lying between them. This CDR3 has 16 residues. The CDR3: CASSFSPAGSQETQYF. The CDR3 nucleotides are TGCGCCAGCAGCTTCTCGCCGGCGGGTTCCCAAGAGACCCAGTACTTC.

The genes are TRBV11-2 and TRBJ2-1, with a possible D match to TRBD2 (6 bases). Germline CDR1 reads SGHAT; CDR2 reads FQNNGV. The germline V and J ends were trimmed by 4 bases and 9 bases, with 19 bases remaining between them. The CDR3 covers 15 residues. Written as DNA, the CDR3 is TGTGCCAGCAGCTCCCCCCCCTCGGGCGGGATTGAGCAGTTCTTC. Its protein product is CASSSPPSGGIEQFF.

The chain carries TRBV10-3 and TRBJ2-1; 10 bases are a match to TRBD2. The junction had 6 bases not matched to a gene; V was cut back by 3 bases and J by 10 bases. CDR1 and CDR2 from the germline V gene are ENHRY and SYGVKD. The CDR3 is 14 amino acids. The CDR3 sequence is CAISDKRGGLEQFF. The CDR3 nucleotides read TGTGCCATCAGTGACAAGCGGGGGGGCTTGGAGCAGTTCTTC.

This clonotype was detected many times. The rearrangement joins TRBV5-1 to TRBJ2-1; 11 nucleotides align to TRBD2. V lost 5 bases, J lost 8 bases, and 3 bases stayed unmatched. This CDR3 is built from 13 residues. CDR1 SGHRS and CDR2 YFSETQ come from the germline V gene. The CDR3 coding sequence is TGCGCCAGCAGACCGGGACTAGCGGATGAGCAGTTCTTC. Its translation: CASRPGLADEQFF.

The chain recombines TRBV20-1 with TRBJ1-2; weak D call: TRBD1 (6 bases). Trimming left V 6 bases short and J 4 bases short, with 9 bases between. This CDR3 is built from 11 residues. From germline, CDR1 is DFQATT and CDR2 SNEGSKA (reference sequence). The CDR3, as DNA: TGCAGTGCACGCAGGGGCTATGGCTACACCTTC. It yields the protein CSARRGYGYTF.

This clonotype was found many times. J is TRBJ2-2 and V is TRBV10-1; D possibly corresponds to TRBD2 (5 bases). CDR1 WNHNN and CDR2 SYGVQD come from the germline V gene (reference sequence). V was shortened by 3 bases and J by 3 bases, with 5 bases between the two germline ends. The CDR3 loop spans 13 amino acids. The DNA for the CDR3 is TGCGCCAGCAGTGACGGGGACACCGGGGAGCTGTTTTTT. Amino acid sequence: CASSDGDTGELFF.

The chain employs TRBV20-1 and TRBJ1-1; D possibly corresponds to TRBD1 (5 bases). This CDR3 spans 16 amino acids. Germline CDR1 DFQATT, CDR2 SNEGSKA (reference sequence). V lost 0 bases, J lost 8 bases, and 22 bases lay in between. The CDR3 loop reads CSARDSGTELRLEAFF. The CDR3 DNA sequence: TGCAGTGCTAGAGACTCCGGGACGGAGCTTAGATTAGAAGCTTTCTTT.

V is TRBV24-1 and J is TRBJ2-3; 7 bases fit TRBD1. This CDR3 spans 15 amino acids. The ends lost 5 bases at V and 2 bases at J; junction bases unmatched: 6. Germline V CDR1 and CDR2: KGHDR, SFDVKD. CDR3 coding DNA: TGTGCCACCAGTGGTAAGGGGGCAACCACAGATACGCAGTATTTT. This translates into CATSGKGATTDTQYF.

This clonotype was seen more than once but under ten times. The chain uses TRBV28 and TRBJ2-7; the match to TRBD1 covers 8 bases. Germline values: CDR1 MDHEN, CDR2 SYDVKM. The CDR3 totals 15 residues. V trimming: 6 bases; J trimming: 3 bases; junction bases outside the gene matches: 10. CDR3 sequence (DNA): TGTGCCAGCAGACCCGGACAGGGCAACTTCTACGAGCAGTACTTC. This sequence encodes CASRPGQGNFYEQYF.

V is TRBV5-1 and J is TRBJ2-3; possible D gene TRBD1, 5 bases. The CDR3 spans 15 residues. Per the germline V gene, CDR1 is SGHRS and CDR2 is YFSETQ. Trimming left V 0 bases short and J 2 bases short, with 10 bases between. CDR3 protein: CASSLGGQVTDTQYF. Written as DNA, the CDR3 is TGCGCCAGCAGCTTGGGGGGCCAGGTCACAGATACGCAGTATTTT.

The sample holds many counts of this clonotype. The rearrangement links TRBV10-2 to TRBJ2-1, with 8 bases identical to TRBD2. The CDR3 has 12 amino acids. From germline, CDR1 is WSHSY and CDR2 SAAADI. V was pared by 8 bases and J by 4 bases, with 1 base of the junction left unmatched. CDR3 coding DNA: TGCGCCAGCCGACTAGCGTACAATGAGCAGTTCTTC. Translating gives CASRLAYNEQFF.

V and J are TRBV6-2 or TRBV6-3 and TRBJ2-3; unclear D gene. Trimming took off 6 bases at V and 2 bases at J, with 9 bases between the two ends. CDR1 is MNHEY, CDR2 SVGEGT, per germline. This CDR3 contains 13 residues. The DNA for the CDR3 is TGTGCCAGCAGCGATCCGTACACAGATACGCAGTATTTT. Translation: CASSDPYTDTQYF.